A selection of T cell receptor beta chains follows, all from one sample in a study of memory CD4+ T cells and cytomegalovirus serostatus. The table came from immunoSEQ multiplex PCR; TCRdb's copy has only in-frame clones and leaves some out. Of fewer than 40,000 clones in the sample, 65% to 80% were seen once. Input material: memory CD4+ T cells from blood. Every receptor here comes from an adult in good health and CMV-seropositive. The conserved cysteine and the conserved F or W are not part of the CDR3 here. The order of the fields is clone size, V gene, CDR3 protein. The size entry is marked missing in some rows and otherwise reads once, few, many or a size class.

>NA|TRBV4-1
ASSHNPGRRTHEQY
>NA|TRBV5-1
ASSLSGGGPYEQY
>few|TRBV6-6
ASSYTNEQF
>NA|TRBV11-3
ASSLATGQAMSMGYT
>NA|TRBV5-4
ASSLDRTNTEAF
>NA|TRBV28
ASSSLGAFEPQH
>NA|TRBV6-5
ASSYGAAGGANEQF
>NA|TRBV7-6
ASSLVAGPDTDTQY
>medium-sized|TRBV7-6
ASSYSGSEAF
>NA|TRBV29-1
SISPGGGRGEKLF
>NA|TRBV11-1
ASSRGQGALDTEAF
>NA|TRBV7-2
ASSPRTSGEETQY
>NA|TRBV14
ASSPIGTQQRYGYT
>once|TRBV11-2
ASSLDWTGVYSVQY
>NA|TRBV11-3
ASRPDSPRTYEQY
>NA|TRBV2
ASSGGLSYEQY
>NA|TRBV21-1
ASSKVGQGAANTGELF
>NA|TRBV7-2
ASSLGLAGIQETQY
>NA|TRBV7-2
ASSFGGSSYEQY
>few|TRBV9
ASSENPTSYEQY
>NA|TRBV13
ASSLFGGSSYNEQF
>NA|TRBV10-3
AISRDRLSGNTIY
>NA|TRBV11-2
ASSLDGGGGETQY
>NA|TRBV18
ASSPPSGSLGNTIY
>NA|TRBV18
ASSLQGQGTSYEQY
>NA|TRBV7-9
ASSLVRGGSYGYT
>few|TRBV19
ASRQGTAYGYT
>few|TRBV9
ASSYGLAGPEETQY
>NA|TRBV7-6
ASGQRDTDTQY
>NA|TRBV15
ATSRVTVLEETQY
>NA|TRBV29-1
SGRAPGEGYT
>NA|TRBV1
TSNYRDRVGNEQF
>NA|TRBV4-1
ASSQVNRERSNQPQH
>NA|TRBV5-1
ASSFTGGEGEAF
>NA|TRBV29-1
SVEVGDEQY
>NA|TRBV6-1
ASSEALAVKQF
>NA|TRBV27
ASSLSKDLSYGYT
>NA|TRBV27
ASGSGQLNEKLF
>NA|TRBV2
ASSVEGAHTGELF
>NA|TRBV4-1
ASSPSPSIHEQY
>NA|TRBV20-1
SASYNEKLF
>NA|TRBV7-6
ASSPRFPSASADTQY
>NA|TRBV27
ASSLRVNYGYT
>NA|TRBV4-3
ASSRKGQGFETQY
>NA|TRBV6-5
ASSISRLFYNEQF
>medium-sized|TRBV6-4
ASSPQAGSSYEQY
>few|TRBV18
ASSPSVRSVAANEKLF
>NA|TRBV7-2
ASSLAPGSGYGYT
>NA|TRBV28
ASSLNRGLIHGYT
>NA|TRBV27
ASSRSGLGLEKLF
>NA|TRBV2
ASSADRRAGNTIY
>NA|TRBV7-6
ASSALTGAISYEQY
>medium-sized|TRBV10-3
AISDSGQVGPDTQY
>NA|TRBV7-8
ASSLGPGPYEQY
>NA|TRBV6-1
ASSAWREGGSYEQY
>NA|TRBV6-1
ASTPRPGGPGEQF
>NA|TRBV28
ASSLGQGPYGYT
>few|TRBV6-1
ASSEGGSGANVLT
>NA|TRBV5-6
ASSRVQGEQY
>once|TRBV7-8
ASSLVGQLNYGYT